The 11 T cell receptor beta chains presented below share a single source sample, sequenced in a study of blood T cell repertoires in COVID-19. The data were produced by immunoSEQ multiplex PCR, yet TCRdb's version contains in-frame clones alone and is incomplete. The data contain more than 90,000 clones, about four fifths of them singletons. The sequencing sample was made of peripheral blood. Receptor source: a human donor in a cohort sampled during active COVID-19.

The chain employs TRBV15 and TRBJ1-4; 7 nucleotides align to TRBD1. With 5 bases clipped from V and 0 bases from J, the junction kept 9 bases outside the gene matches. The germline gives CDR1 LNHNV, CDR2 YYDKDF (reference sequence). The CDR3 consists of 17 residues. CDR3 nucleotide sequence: TGTGCCACCAGCCCCAGACAGGGTGTAGCAACTAATGAAAAACTGTTTTTT. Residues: CATSPRQGVATNEKLFF.

CDR3 sequence: CASSTGVRREQYF. The CDR3 DNA reads TGCGCCAGCTCGACGGGGGTAAGAAGGGAGCAGTACTTC. The rearrangement joins TRBV10-1 to TRBJ2-7; TRBD2 is a possible D gene (6 bases). Per the germline V gene, CDR1 is WNHNN and CDR2 is SYGVQD (reference sequence). The CDR3 totals 13 residues. Deletions cut 8 bases from V and 7 bases from J, with 18 bases between.

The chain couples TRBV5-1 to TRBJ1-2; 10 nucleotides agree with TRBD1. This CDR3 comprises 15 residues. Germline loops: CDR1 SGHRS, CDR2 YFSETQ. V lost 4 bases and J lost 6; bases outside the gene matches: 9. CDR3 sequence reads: CASSHRQGAVNGYTF. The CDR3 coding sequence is TGCGCCAGCAGCCATCGACAGGGGGCGGTGAATGGCTACACCTTC.

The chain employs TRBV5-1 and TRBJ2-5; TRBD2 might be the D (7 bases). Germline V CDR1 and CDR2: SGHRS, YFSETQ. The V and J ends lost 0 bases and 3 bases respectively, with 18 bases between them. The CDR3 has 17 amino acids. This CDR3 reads CASSLAGPGAGEETQYF. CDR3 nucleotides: TGCGCCAGCAGCTTGGCGGGCCCGGGGGCGGGGGAAGAGACCCAGTACTTC.

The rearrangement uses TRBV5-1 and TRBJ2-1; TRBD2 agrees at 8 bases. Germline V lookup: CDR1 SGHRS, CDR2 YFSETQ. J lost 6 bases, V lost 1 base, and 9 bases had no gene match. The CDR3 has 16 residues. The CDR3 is CASSLISGSVSNEQFF. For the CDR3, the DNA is TGCGCCAGCAGCTTGATCAGCGGGAGTGTGAGCAATGAGCAGTTCTTC.

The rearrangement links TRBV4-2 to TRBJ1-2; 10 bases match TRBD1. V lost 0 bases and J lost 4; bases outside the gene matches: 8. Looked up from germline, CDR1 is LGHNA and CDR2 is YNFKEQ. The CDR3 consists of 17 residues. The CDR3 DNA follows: TGTGCCAGCAGCCAAGATGTGGGGGACAGGGGCTTCTATGGCTACACCTTC. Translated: CASSQDVGDRGFYGYTF.

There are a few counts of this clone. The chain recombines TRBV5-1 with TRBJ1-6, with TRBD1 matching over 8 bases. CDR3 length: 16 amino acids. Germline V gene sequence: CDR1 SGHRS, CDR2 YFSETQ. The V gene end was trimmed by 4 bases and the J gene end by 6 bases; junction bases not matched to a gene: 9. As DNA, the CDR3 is TGCGCCAGCAGCAAACAGGGGGAGGGTAGTAATTCACCCCTCCACTTT. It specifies CASSKQGEGSNSPLHF.

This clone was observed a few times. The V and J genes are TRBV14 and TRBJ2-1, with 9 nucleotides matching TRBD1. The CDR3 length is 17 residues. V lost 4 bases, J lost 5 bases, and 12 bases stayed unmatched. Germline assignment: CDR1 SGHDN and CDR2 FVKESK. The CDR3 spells CASSPITGGRYNNEQFF. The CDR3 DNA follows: TGTGCCAGCAGCCCGATTACAGGGGGCCGATACAACAATGAGCAGTTCTTC.

The CDR3 nucleotides read TGTGCCAGCAGCTTAGACTCAAACTCCTACAATGAGCAGTTCTTC. Translating it yields CASSLDSNSYNEQFF. The chain recombines TRBV7-2 with TRBJ2-1; D unresolved. V lost 1 base and J lost 0, with 7 bases in between. Germline-derived CDR1 and CDR2 are SGHTA and FQGNSA. The CDR3 spans 15 residues.

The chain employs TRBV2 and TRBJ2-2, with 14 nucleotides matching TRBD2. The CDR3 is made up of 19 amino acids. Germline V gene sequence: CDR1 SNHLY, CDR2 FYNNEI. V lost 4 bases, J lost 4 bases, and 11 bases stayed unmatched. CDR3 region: CASSVSGTSGSIGTGELFF. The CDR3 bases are TGTGCCAGCAGTGTCAGTGGGACTAGCGGGAGTATTGGCACCGGGGAGCTGTTTTTT.

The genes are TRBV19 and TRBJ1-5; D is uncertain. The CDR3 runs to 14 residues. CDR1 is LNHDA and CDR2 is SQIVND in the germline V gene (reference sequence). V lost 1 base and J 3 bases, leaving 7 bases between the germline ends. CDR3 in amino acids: CASSIGTVNQPQHF. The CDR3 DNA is TGTGCCAGTAGTATAGGAACAGTCAATCAGCCCCAGCATTTT.